The 32 T cell receptor beta chains in this list originate from one sample, sequenced in a study of blood T cell repertoires in COVID-19. Assay: immunoSEQ multiplex PCR; the TCRdb copy retains only in-frame clones and omits some. The sample lists 340,000 or so clones; roughly 91% were seen once. What was sequenced was peripheral blood. Receptor source: a man aged 50 or older with active or convalescent COVID-19.

This rearrangement joins TRBV18 to TRBJ1-4; TRBD1 is a possible D gene (6 bases). V gave up 1 base and J gave up 8 bases, with 8 bases separating them. There are 13 residues in the CDR3. In germline, CDR1 is KGHSH, CDR2 LQKENI. CDR3 in DNA: TGTGCCAGCTCACCACGGACAGAGGAAAAACTGTTTTTT. Translation: CASSPRTEEKLFF.

This chain joins TRBV28 and TRBJ1-1, with no clear D. Trimming shortened V by 2 bases and J by 5 bases, and 15 bases separated the two germline ends. This CDR3 spans 15 amino acids. Per the germline V gene, CDR1 is MDHEN and CDR2 is SYDVKM. This CDR3 is CASSLGTVSWTEAFF. The DNA of the CDR3 is TGTGCCAGCAGTTTAGGTACGGTGAGTTGGACTGAAGCTTTCTTT.

The chain has TRBV7-8 and TRBJ2-5, with 8 bases identical to TRBD2. The CDR3 has 16 residues. J gave up 2 bases and V 8 bases, and 13 bases lay outside the gene matches. The V gene's germline CDR1 is SGHVS and CDR2 FQNEAQ. CDR3 nucleotides: TGTGCCAGCCAATATTCCCGGGAGGGCCGACAAGAGACCCAGTACTTC. Translating gives CASQYSREGRQETQYF.

V gene TRBV4-3 combines with J gene TRBJ2-2; the D gene is possibly TRBD1 (5 bases). This CDR3 has 15 residues. In germline, CDR1 is LGHNA, CDR2 YSLEER. The V gene lost 3 bases and the J gene lost 0 bases, with 8 bases spanning the gap. CDR3 DNA: TGCGCCAGCAGCCACAGCAGGGCGAACACCGGGGAGCTGTTTTTT. This translates into CASSHSRANTGELFF.

This chain joins TRBV28 and TRBJ1-5, with TRBD1 matching over 8 bases. CDR3 length: 16 amino acids. Germline assignment: CDR1 MDHEN and CDR2 SYDVKM. Unmatched junction bases numbered 12, after V lost 7 bases and J lost 4 bases. In nucleotides, the CDR3 is TGTGCCAGCACCCTAAGGGGAGGACAGGGTAATCAGCCCCAGCATTTT. This sequence encodes CASTLRGGQGNQPQHF.

The chain links TRBV7-2 to TRBJ1-4; TRBD1 matches 8 bases. Germline lookup yields CDR1 SGHTA and CDR2 FQGNSA. This CDR3 is built from 15 residues. The V gene end was trimmed by 5 bases and the J gene end by 3 bases; junction bases not matched to a gene: 5. The CDR3 coding sequence is TGTGCCAGCAGCCCTACACAGGGGGCTAATGAAAAACTGTTTTTT. Its translation is CASSPTQGANEKLFF.

This clone showed up just once. The CDR3 region has the DNA TGTGCCAGTAGGACAGGGGCCTCTGGGGCCAACGTCCTGACTTTC. Residues: CASRTGASGANVLTF. The J gene is TRBJ2-6, the V gene TRBV19; 8 nucleotides agree with TRBD1. The ends lost 6 bases at V and 0 bases at J; junction bases unmatched: 1. The CDR3 has 15 residues. Germline CDR1 and CDR2: LNHDA and SQIVND (reference sequence).

The chain uses TRBV6-5 and TRBJ1-5, with D possibly matching TRBD1 (5 bases). This CDR3 spans 15 amino acids. Trimming stripped 0 bases from V and 5 bases from J, with 11 bases between. Germline CDR1 and CDR2: MNHEY and SVGAGI. CDR3 sequence: CASSYSDSTDQPQHF. The CDR3 DNA reads TGTGCCAGCAGTTACTCAGATTCGACAGATCAGCCCCAGCATTTT.

The chain employs TRBV2 and TRBJ1-4, with 9 positions matching TRBD1. Trimming cost V 6 bases and J 8 bases; bases outside gene matches: 7. The CDR3 consists of 14 residues. The germline gives CDR1 SNHLY, CDR2 FYNNEI. The CDR3, as DNA: TGTGCCAGCAGGTCAACAGGGGGCGGAGAAAAACTGTTTTTT. It translates to CASRSTGGGEKLFF.

CDR3 region: CASSPQGWNYGYTF. The CDR3 DNA reads TGTGCCAGCAGTCCACAGGGGTGGAACTATGGCTACACCTTC. The chain recombines TRBV27 with TRBJ1-2, with TRBD1 matching 7 bases. V was clipped by 5 bases and J by 2 bases; unmatched bases: 5. The CDR3 length is 14 residues. Germline V gene data show CDR1 as MNHEY and CDR2 as SMNVEV (reference sequence).

The genes are TRBV7-9 and TRBJ2-7; no clear D gene. Trimming pared 5 bases from V and 2 bases from J, leaving 4 bases between. The CDR3 covers 11 residues. Germline CDR1 reads SEHNR; CDR2 reads FQNEAQ (reference sequence). Written as DNA, the CDR3 is TGTGCCAGCAGCCCAACCTACGAGCAGTACTTC. Protein product: CASSPTYEQYF.

This sequence joins TRBV6-4 and TRBJ2-3; the match to TRBD2 covers 8 bases. CDR3 length: 16 amino acids. Losses at the gene ends were 2 bases for V and 1 base for J; bases not matched to a gene: 5. CDR1 is MRHNA, CDR2 SNTAGT, per germline. CDR3 in amino acids: CASSDLSGGGTDTQYF. Here the CDR3 DNA reads TGTGCCAGCAGTGACCTGTCCGGGGGGGGCACAGATACGCAGTATTTT.

The gene calls are TRBV9 and TRBJ2-7, with TRBD1 matching over 8 bases. The V gene end was trimmed by 3 bases and the J gene end by 2 bases; junction bases not matched to a gene: 10. Germline CDR1 reads SGDLS; CDR2 reads YYNGEE. The CDR3 consists of 16 residues. CDR3 protein: CASSARDRGGTYEQYF. CDR3 DNA sequence: TGTGCCAGCAGCGCCAGAGACAGGGGCGGAACCTACGAGCAGTACTTC. Together with reference TRBV9 and TRBJ2-7, the CDR3 gives the full variable domain: DSGVTQTPKHLITATGQRVTLRCSPRSGDLSVYWYQQSLDQGLQFLIQYYNGEERAKGNILERFSAQQFPDLHSELNLSSLELGDSALYFCASSARDRGGTYEQYFGPGTRLTVT.

The chain joins TRBV5-1 to TRBJ1-1; D is perhaps TRBD1 (6 bases). The CDR3 runs 14 residues. CDR1 and CDR2 from the germline V gene are SGHRS and YFSETQ. Between the trimmed V and J ends, which lost 4 bases and 3 bases, there was a span of 13 bases. The CDR3 sequence is CASSRGQRDTEAFF. CDR3 nucleotide sequence: TGCGCCAGCAGCAGAGGACAGAGGGACACTGAAGCTTTCTTT.

This CDR3 is CAISESLPGASEKDTQYF. CDR3 DNA: TGTGCCATCAGTGAGTCACTCCCAGGAGCTAGCGAGAAAGATACGCAGTATTTT. This rearrangement joins TRBV10-3 to TRBJ2-3; a possible D gene is TRBD2 (6 bases). The CDR3 runs to 18 residues. The V gene's germline CDR1 is ENHRY and CDR2 SYGVKD. V gave up 0 bases and J gave up 5 bases, with 21 bases separating them.

With respect to this clone: The sample carries other DNA sequences with the same CDR3. V is TRBV28 and J is TRBJ1-2; 7 nucleotides line up with TRBD1. Germline V CDR1 and CDR2: MDHEN, SYDVKM. The CDR3 loop spans 14 amino acids. The V segment lost 2 bases and the J segment 6 bases; nucleotides outside the gene matches: 6. Here the CDR3 reads CASSLGAGGNGYTF. As DNA, the CDR3 is TGTGCCAGCAGTTTAGGTGCAGGGGGGAATGGCTACACCTTC.

This sequence joins TRBV27 and TRBJ2-7; TRBD2 matches at 12 bases. Unmatched junction bases numbered 3, after V lost 2 bases and J lost 4 bases. Per the germline V gene, CDR1 is MNHEY and CDR2 is SMNVEV (reference sequence). CDR3 length equals 15 residues. The CDR3 DNA follows: TGTGCCAGCAGTTTAGGAACTAGCGGGGGGTACGAGCAGTACTTC. Translation gives CASSLGTSGGYEQYF.

The chain uses TRBV5-4 and TRBJ2-3; the match to TRBD1 covers 10 bases. The ends lost 4 bases at V and 5 bases at J; junction bases unmatched: 7. The CDR3 has 15 residues. CDR1 is SGHNT, CDR2 YYREEE, per germline (reference sequence). In DNA, the CDR3 is TGTGCCAGCAGCCTACGGACAGGGGGTAAAGATACGCAGTATTTT. This sequence encodes CASSLRTGGKDTQYF.

Only one count was recorded for this clone. CDR3 in DNA: TGTGCCAGCAGTTCAGGGGTCATGAACACTGAAGCTTTCTTT. This translates into CASSSGVMNTEAFF. This rearrangement joins TRBV11-1 to TRBJ1-1; maybe TRBD1 (6 bases). V was pared by 6 bases and J by 0 bases, with 11 bases between. From germline, CDR1 is SGHAT and CDR2 FQDESV (reference sequence). The CDR3 covers 14 residues.

This clone was detected only once. The chain employs TRBV4-3 and TRBJ2-3; 8 nucleotides align to TRBD2. The CDR3 is made up of 17 amino acids. Trimming removed 1 base from V and 0 bases from J; junction bases left unmatched: 6. Germline V gives CDR1 LGHNA, CDR2 YSLEER. The CDR3 loop reads CASSQGASGGSTDTQYF. The CDR3 nucleotides read TGCGCCAGCAGCCAAGGTGCCAGCGGGGGTAGCACAGATACGCAGTATTTT.

This chain connects TRBV7-8 to TRBJ2-7, with D unclear. The germline gives CDR1 SGHVS, CDR2 FQNEAQ. The germline V and J ends were trimmed by 5 bases and 1 base, with 12 bases remaining between them. The CDR3 is 14 amino acids. CDR3 DNA: TGTGCCAGCAGCGTAGATGAGTGGTCCTACGAGCAGTACTTC. Amino acid sequence: CASSVDEWSYEQYF.

This chain connects TRBV5-1 to TRBJ2-3; possible D gene TRBD2, 6 bases. This CDR3 spans 16 amino acids. Germline loops: CDR1 SGHRS, CDR2 YFSETQ. Between the trimmed V and J ends, which lost 0 bases and 2 bases, there was a span of 13 bases. The CDR3 protein is CASSLDDSGITDTQYF. CDR3 nucleotide sequence: TGCGCCAGCAGCTTGGATGATAGCGGAATCACAGATACGCAGTATTTT.

Here the CDR3 reads CASSYGGQVREETQYF. The CDR3 DNA is TGTGCCAGCAGCTACGGTGGACAGGTCAGGGAAGAGACCCAGTACTTC. The chain carries TRBV5-5 and TRBJ2-5; 7 bases align to TRBD1. This CDR3 contains 16 residues. Germline V lookup: CDR1 SGHKS, CDR2 YYEKEE (reference sequence). The V gene end was trimmed by 3 bases and the J gene end by 3 bases; junction bases not matched to a gene: 11.

The chain couples TRBV7-6 to TRBJ2-3; 7 nucleotides match TRBD2. CDR3 size: 14 residues. The J segment lost 8 bases and the V segment lost 0 bases, leaving 5 bases of the junction unmatched. Per germline, CDR1 SGHVS and CDR2 FNYEAQ. The CDR3 is CASSLALAGGTQYF. Written as DNA, the CDR3 is TGTGCCAGCAGCTTAGCTTTAGCGGGTGGTACGCAGTATTTT.

The chain carries TRBV24-1 and TRBJ1-1; 10 bases align to TRBD1. CDR3 length: 15 amino acids. Trimming removed 4 bases from V and 5 bases from J; junction bases left unmatched: 6. Germline CDR1 KGHDR, CDR2 SFDVKD. CDR3 DNA: TGTGCCACCAGTGAGGGGACAGGGGATAAGACTGAAGCTTTCTTT. This codes for CATSEGTGDKTEAFF.

This clone appeared once. The genes are TRBV20-1 and TRBJ2-3; D may be TRBD2 (6 bases). The CDR3 contains 14 residues. Germline CDR1 and CDR2: DFQATT and SNEGSKA (reference sequence). Trimming stripped 3 bases from V and 1 base from J, with 11 bases between. The CDR3 sequence: CSASPGVRTDTQYF. The DNA of the CDR3 is TGCAGTGCTAGTCCGGGGGTGCGCACAGATACGCAGTATTTT.

The V call is TRBV7-9, the J call TRBJ2-3; 7 nucleotides align to TRBD2. V gave up 8 bases and J gave up 0 bases; unmatched junction bases: 8. CDR1 is SEHNR and CDR2 is FQNEAQ in the germline V gene (reference sequence). CDR3 length equals 15 residues. CDR3 region: CASYRGGDSTDTQYF. Written as DNA, the CDR3 is TGTGCCAGCTACCGCGGGGGTGATAGCACAGATACGCAGTATTTT.

This chain uses TRBV19 with TRBJ1-5, with no clear D. Germline V lookup: CDR1 LNHDA, CDR2 SQIVND (reference sequence). The CDR3 runs 12 residues. V lost 5 bases, J lost 7 bases, and 9 bases lay in between. CDR3: CASSGALQPQHF. CDR3 in DNA: TGTGCCAGTAGTGGAGCTTTACAGCCCCAGCATTTT.

The chain recombines TRBV12-1 with TRBJ2-7; the listed D gene, TRBD2, was not tested against the DNA. TRBV12-1 is designated a pseudogene. The CDR3 is 15 amino acids. The CDR3 DNA sequence: TGTGCCAGCACCTCACCGGGACTTCCTACCTACGAGCAGTACTTC. Translated: CASTSPGLPTYEQYF.

In this sample, this clone turned up once. The chain couples TRBV2 to TRBJ1-4; 10 positions match TRBD1. This CDR3 region has 14 residues. Germline V gives CDR1 SNHLY, CDR2 FYNNEI. V was pared by 7 bases and J by 7 bases, with 6 bases of the junction left unmatched. CDR3 region: CASNSRQGAEKLFF. The CDR3, as DNA: TGTGCCAGCAATTCGAGACAGGGGGCTGAAAAACTGTTTTTT.

This chain links TRBV16 with TRBJ2-7, with no clear D. The CDR3 consists of 13 residues. The V gene's germline CDR1 is KGHSY and CDR2 FQNENV. V was clipped by 0 bases and J by 5 bases, with 8 bases between them. CDR3 residues: CASSQSLRNEQYF. The CDR3 bases are TGTGCCAGCAGCCAATCACTGCGGAACGAGCAGTACTTC.

The chain carries TRBV5-1 and TRBJ2-7, with 7 positions matching TRBD2. There are 15 residues in the CDR3. With 5 bases clipped from V and 1 base from J, the junction kept 9 bases outside the gene matches. Germline V gene sequence: CDR1 SGHRS, CDR2 YFSETQ. In DNA form, the CDR3 reads TGCGCCAGCAGACCGGGAGGCGGCGCATCCTACGAGCAGTACTTC. It specifies CASRPGGGASYEQYF.